One sample yielded the 20 T cell receptor beta chains listed below, sequenced in a study of blood T cell repertoires in COVID-19 (dated by TCRdb to about 2020). Libraries were prepared through the immunoSEQ multiplex PCR assay. The immuneACCESS repertoire file appears here via TCRdb, limited to in-frame rearrangements. These files lack a portion of the clones; in checked studies, under half of the deficit traces to unresolved V genes, and the cause of the others is not known. The sample yields roughly 100,000 clones; around four fifths were counted once. The leading ten clones occupy about 5% of the sample. The specimen sequenced was peripheral blood. Receptors originate from a man aged 55 to 70 with acute or convalescent COVID-19.

The rearrangement joins TRBV7-9 to TRBJ2-1; 9 nucleotides line up with TRBD2. Germline V gene sequence: CDR1 SEHNR, CDR2 FQNEAQ (reference sequence). The CDR3 has 13 amino acids. V lost 4 bases, J lost 8 bases, and 3 bases stayed unmatched. The CDR3 here is CASSSGLAHEQFF. CDR3 DNA sequence: TGTGCCAGCAGCTCGGGACTAGCCCATGAGCAGTTCTTC.

This clone occurred a few times. V and J are TRBV27 and TRBJ1-1; TRBD1 matches 8 bases. Germline CDR1 reads MNHEY; CDR2 reads SMNVEV (reference sequence). Trimming took 5 bases from V and 3 from J; bases not matched to a gene: 8. The CDR3 loop spans 15 amino acids. For the CDR3, the DNA is TGTGCCAGCAGTCTCCGACAGGGGCGGGACACTGAAGCTTTCTTT. It is translated as CASSLRQGRDTEAFF.

V gene TRBV11-2 combines with J gene TRBJ2-7; 9 nucleotides align to TRBD1. Germline V CDR1 and CDR2: SGHAT, FQNNGV. This CDR3 comprises 15 residues. V shed 5 bases and J 4 bases; nucleotides not matched to a gene: 9. CDR3 nucleotides: TGTGCCAGCAGCCCGCGGACAGGGGTGCGGTACGAGCAGTACTTC. Amino acid sequence: CASSPRTGVRYEQYF. Combining the CDR3 with reference TRBV11-2 and TRBJ2-7 gives the whole variable domain EAGVAQSPRYKIIEKRQSVAFWCNPISGHATLYWYQQILGQGPKLLIQFQNNGVVDDSQLPKDRFSAERLKGVDSTLKIQPAKLEDSAVYLCASSPRTGVRYEQYFGPGTRLTVT.

The chain combines TRBV11-3 with TRBJ1-6; tentative D call: TRBD1 (6 bases). Germline V gives CDR1 SGHNT, CDR2 YENEEA. V lost 5 bases and J 8 bases, leaving 10 bases between the germline ends. The CDR3 is 13 amino acids. The CDR3 DNA reads as TGTGCCAGCAGCGCGAACAGGGATTCACCCCTCCACTTT. Translation gives CASSANRDSPLHF.

The V call is TRBV2, the J call TRBJ1-1; TRBD1 matches 11 bases. The germline CDR1 and CDR2 sequences are SNHLY and FYNNEI. V shed 6 bases, J shed 1 base, and the junction held 4 bases outside the gene matches. This CDR3 comprises 15 residues. CDR3 protein: CASRGDRGANTEAFF. CDR3 bases: TGTGCCAGCAGGGGGGACAGGGGGGCGAACACTGAAGCTTTCTTT. The variable domain in full, with the rest retrieved from reference TRBV2 and TRBJ1-1, is EPEVTQTPSHQVTQMGQEVILRCVPISNHLYFYWYRQILGQKVEFLVSFYNNEISEKSEIFDDQFSVERPDGSNFTLKIRSTKLEDSAMYFCASRGDRGANTEAFFGQGTRLTVV.

The chain is built from TRBV6-5 and TRBJ2-7; 7 nucleotides match TRBD1. Germline V gives CDR1 MNHEY, CDR2 SVGAGI. The junction had 10 bases not matched to a gene; V was cut back by 6 bases and J by 2 bases. CDR3 length: 15 amino acids. CDR3 sequence reads: CASRGYRGYAYEQYF. CDR3 coding DNA: TGTGCCAGCAGAGGCTACAGGGGCTACGCCTACGAGCAGTACTTC.

The chain has TRBV12-3 or TRBV12-4 and TRBJ1-2, with D possibly TRBD1 on 6 matching bases. CDR3 length equals 13 residues. Trimming pared 7 bases from V and 7 bases from J, leaving 16 bases between. The CDR3 protein is CASILQGYGGYTF. The CDR3 DNA is TGTGCCAGCATCCTACAGGGTTATGGTGGCTACACCTTC.

This clone was seen more than once but under ten times. CDR3 protein: CARRPGQGADTGELFF. The CDR3 region has the DNA TGCGCCAGAAGACCGGGACAGGGGGCGGACACCGGGGAGCTGTTTTTT. V and J are TRBV10-1 and TRBJ2-2; 12 bases are a match to TRBD1. V lost 9 bases to trimming and J lost 3 bases; unmatched junction nucleotides: 8. Germline assignment: CDR1 WNHNN and CDR2 SYGVQD (reference sequence). The CDR3 spans 16 residues.

The chain couples TRBV19 to TRBJ2-1; tentatively, D is TRBD2 (6 bases). The germline gives CDR1 LNHDA, CDR2 SQIVND (reference sequence). The CDR3 has 15 residues. V lost 5 bases, J lost 10 bases, and 21 bases lay in between. The CDR3 sequence: CASSPGYSGSGEQFF. CDR3 DNA: TGTGCCAGTAGTCCCGGGTACTCAGGGAGCGGGGAGCAGTTCTTC.

In nucleotides, the CDR3 is TGTGCCAGCAGTGAAGGGAGTGCGAACACCGGGGAGCTGTTTTTT. Translated, it gives CASSEGSANTGELFF. V is TRBV2 and J is TRBJ2-2; the D is unclear. The CDR3 runs to 15 residues. The germline CDR1 and CDR2 sequences are SNHLY and FYNNEI. V gave up 1 base and J gave up 0 bases, with 6 bases separating them.

This clone appeared a few times. The J gene is TRBJ2-1, the V gene TRBV5-1; 10 bases are a match to TRBD1. In germline, CDR1 is SGHRS, CDR2 YFSETQ. The CDR3 is 16 residues long. The J segment lost 4 bases and the V segment lost 4 bases, leaving 8 bases of the junction unmatched. The CDR3 DNA is TGCGCCAGCAGCCAAAGGGACAGGGGAGGGTACAATGAGCAGTTCTTC. Its protein product is CASSQRDRGGYNEQFF.

The chain uses TRBV18 and TRBJ2-7, with 7 bases lining up with TRBD1. Trimming removed 1 base from V and 2 bases from J; junction bases left unmatched: 8. Germline V gene data show CDR1 as KGHSH and CDR2 as LQKENI. The CDR3 is 16 amino acids. CDR3 DNA sequence: TGTGCCAGCTCACCACAGACCGGGACAGCGGCCTACGAGCAGTACTTC. It encodes CASSPQTGTAAYEQYF. Full variable domain (rest looked up from reference TRBV18 and TRBJ2-7): NAGVMQNPRHLVRRRGQEARLRCSPMKGHSHVYWYRQLPEEGLKFMVYLQKENIIDESGMPKERFSAEFPKEGPSILRIQQVVRGDSAAYFCASSPQTGTAAYEQYFGPGTRLTVT.

The chain is built from TRBV6-2 or TRBV6-3 and TRBJ2-3, with 9 nucleotides matching TRBD1. The J segment lost 6 bases and the V segment lost 5 bases, leaving 9 bases of the junction unmatched. In germline, CDR1 is MNHEY, CDR2 SVGEGT. The CDR3 has 15 amino acids. DNA of the CDR3: TGTGCCAGCAGTACCGGGACAGGGCGAGTGGATACGCAGTATTTT. Its translation is CASSTGTGRVDTQYF.

The chain combines TRBV30 with TRBJ1-1; 7 bases are shared with TRBD1. Losses at the gene ends were 3 bases for V and 3 bases for J; bases not matched to a gene: 4. The CDR3 sequence is 13 residues long. The germline gives CDR1 GTSNPN, CDR2 SVGIG (reference sequence). The chain's CDR3 is CAWRITGDTEAFF. The CDR3 nucleotides read TGTGCCTGGAGAATTACAGGGGACACTGAAGCTTTCTTT.

This clone showed up just once. The rearrangement links TRBV27 to TRBJ2-1; tentatively, D is TRBD1 (5 bases). The germline V and J ends were trimmed by 4 bases and 5 bases, with 12 bases remaining between them. The CDR3 has 14 amino acids. CDR1 and CDR2 (germline): MNHEY, SMNVEV (reference sequence). The DNA for the CDR3 is TGTGCCAGCAGTTCAGGGCTGGGTCACAATGAGCAGTTCTTC. Protein: CASSSGLGHNEQFF.

This chain links TRBV5-4 with TRBJ2-1; TRBD2 agrees at 10 bases. The CDR3 contains 15 residues. Germline V gene lookup returns CDR1 SGHNT and CDR2 YYREEE (reference sequence). J lost 5 bases, V lost 4 bases, and 6 bases had no gene match. CDR3 nucleotides: TGTGCCAGCAGCGTGGGACTAGCGATGAACAATGAGCAGTTCTTC. This sequence encodes CASSVGLAMNNEQFF.

The rearrangement links TRBV20-1 to TRBJ2-7, with D uncertain. The germline gives CDR1 DFQATT, CDR2 SNEGSKA (reference sequence). The CDR3 is made up of 11 amino acids. Trimming removed 1 base from V and 4 bases from J, with 5 bases in between. The CDR3 nucleotides read TGCAGTGCTAGAGTACAATACGAGCAGTACTTC. It codes for CSARVQYEQYF.

The V and J genes are TRBV14 and TRBJ2-1; 9 bases are shared with TRBD2. Germline V gene data show CDR1 as SGHDN and CDR2 as FVKESK. The CDR3 covers 18 residues. Germline trimming cut 0 bases from V and 0 bases from J; bases unmatched to any gene: 6. The chain's CDR3 is CASSQDRGGGASYNEQFF. The CDR3 region has the DNA TGTGCCAGCAGCCAAGATCGGGGCGGGGGGGCCTCCTACAATGAGCAGTTCTTC.

This clone was counted only a few times. The rearrangement joins TRBV30 to TRBJ1-3; D remains ambiguous. Trimming took off 4 bases at V and 0 bases at J, with 13 bases between the two ends. The CDR3 is made up of 15 amino acids. CDR1 is GTSNPN and CDR2 is SVGIG in the germline V gene (reference sequence). Written as DNA, the CDR3 is TGTGCCTGGACTGGGAGGGAAAGCTCTGGAAACACCATATATTTT. As protein: CAWTGRESSGNTIYF.

The rearrangement joins TRBV7-2 to TRBJ2-2; TRBD1 matches at 8 bases. Germline CDR1 and CDR2: SGHTA and FQGNSA. V shed 3 bases and J 5 bases; nucleotides not matched to a gene: 8. The CDR3 is made up of 16 amino acids. CDR3 loop: CASSLGAGGSTGELFF. CDR3 in DNA: TGTGCCAGCAGCTTGGGGGCAGGGGGCAGTACCGGGGAGCTGTTTTTT.